This TCR beta chain originates from a study of T-cell memory formation after mild COVID-19. Overall study findings and caveats: Day 15 to 85 contractors were CD4/CD8 balanced; later expanders leaned CD4+. Pre-infection memory showed some responding clones, and this suggested that cross-reactive memory joined. A second wave of clones peaked on day 37, and their SARS-CoV-2 specificity went unconfirmed.

It was 5'RACE with constant-segment primers that produced the TCR alpha and TCR beta cDNA libraries, which carried sample barcodes and UMIs. TCRdb reprocessed the 5' RACE reads with MiXCR, giving one entry per CDR3 protein. The data hold more than 450,000 distinct CDR3 sequences, with more than 15% observed a single time. Ten or more counts support this clonotype. The antigen is unknown. The CDR3 extends over 14 amino acids. V gave up 7 bases and J gave up 4 bases, with 20 bases separating them. Germline V lookup: CDR1 SQVTM, CDR2 ANQGSEA. The J gene is TRBJ2-7, the V gene TRBV29-1, with D possibly matching TRBD1 (6 bases). The specimen was PBMCs or a T cell subset sorted from them (not recorded which). The source of this sequence is an adult woman who had mild COVID-19 (a few samples of this study predate the infection). Cell type and time point are not known. CDR3 loop: CSAKGVANTYEQYF. DNA of the CDR3: TGCAGCGCCAAGGGGGTTGCCAATACGTACGAGCAGTACTTC.